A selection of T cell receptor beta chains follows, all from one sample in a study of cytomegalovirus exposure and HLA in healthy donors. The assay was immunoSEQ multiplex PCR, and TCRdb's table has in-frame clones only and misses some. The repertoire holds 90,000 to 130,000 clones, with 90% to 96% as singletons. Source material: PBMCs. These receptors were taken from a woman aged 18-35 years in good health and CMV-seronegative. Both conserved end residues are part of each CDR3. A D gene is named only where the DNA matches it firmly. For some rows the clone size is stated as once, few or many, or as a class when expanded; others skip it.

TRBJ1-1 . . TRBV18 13 CASSLARGTEAFF TGTGCCAGCTCACTGGCCCGGGGCACTGAAGCTTTCTTT
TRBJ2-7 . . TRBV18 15 CASSPGGQGTYEQYF TGTGCCAGCTCGCCCGGTGGGCAGGGAACCTACGAGCAGTACTTC
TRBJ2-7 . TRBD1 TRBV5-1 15 CASSLTGTESYEQYF TGCGCCAGCAGCTTAACCGGGACAGAGTCCTACGAGCAGTACTTC
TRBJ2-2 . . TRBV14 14 CASSDQPRNGELFF TGTGCCAGCAGCGACCAGCCCAGGAACGGGGAGCTGTTTTTT
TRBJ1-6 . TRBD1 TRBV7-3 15 CASSTLTGGYSPLHF TGTGCCAGCAGCACCCTGACAGGGGGCTACTCACCCCTCCACTTT
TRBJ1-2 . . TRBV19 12 CASKLLGYGYTF TGTGCCAGTAAACTACTTGGCTATGGCTACACCTTC
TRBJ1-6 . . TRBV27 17 CASTIGSRTGYNSPLHF TGTGCCAGCACCATAGGATCCCGGACGGGGTATAATTCACCCCTCCACTTT
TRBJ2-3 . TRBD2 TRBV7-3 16 CASSEGTSGITDTQYF TGTGCCAGCAGCGAAGGGACTAGCGGGATCACAGATACGCAGTATTTT
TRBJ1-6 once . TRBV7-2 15 CASSLSAGNNSPLHF TGTGCCAGCAGCTTAAGTGCGGGTAATAATTCACCCCTCCACTTT
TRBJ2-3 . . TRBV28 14 CASSWGVSTDTQYF TGTGCCAGCAGTTGGGGAGTTAGCACAGATACGCAGTATTTT
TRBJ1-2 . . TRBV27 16 CASSPSGQGANYGYTF TGTGCCAGCAGCCCTAGCGGGCAAGGGGCTAACTATGGCTACACCTTC
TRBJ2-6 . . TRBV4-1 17 CASSPGLQRSGANVLTF TGCGCCAGCAGCCCAGGGCTGCAACGCTCTGGGGCCAACGTCCTGACTTTC
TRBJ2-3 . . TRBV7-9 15 CASSLMVGATDTQYF TGTGCCAGCAGCTTAATGGTGGGGGCCACAGATACGCAGTATTTT
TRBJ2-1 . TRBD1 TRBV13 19 CASSRRRQGTLASYNEQFF TGTGCCAGCAGCCGCCGAAGACAGGGGACTTTGGCCTCCTACAATGAGCAGTTCTTC
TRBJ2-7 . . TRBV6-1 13 CASLTTGGYEQYF TGTGCCAGCCTTACGACGGGTGGCTACGAGCAGTACTTC
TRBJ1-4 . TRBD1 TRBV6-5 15 CASSYEGTVGEKLFF TGTGCCAGCAGTTACGAGGGGACAGTCGGCGAAAAACTGTTTTTT
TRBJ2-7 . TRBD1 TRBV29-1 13 CSVRDRGSYEQYF TGCAGCGTTCGGGACAGGGGTTCCTACGAGCAGTACTTC
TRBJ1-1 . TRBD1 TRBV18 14 CASSDLQGGTEAFF TGTGCCAGCTCTGATTTACAGGGGGGGACTGAAGCTTTCTTT
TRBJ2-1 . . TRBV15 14 CATSRSGGYNEQFF TGTGCCACCAGCAGATCTGGGGGGTACAATGAGCAGTTCTTC
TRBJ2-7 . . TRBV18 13 CASSPPGSYEQYF TGTGCCAGCTCACCTCCAGGCTCCTACGAGCAGTACTTC
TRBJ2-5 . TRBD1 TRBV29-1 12 CSKRQGLETQYF TGCAGCAAAAGACAGGGGTTGGAGACCCAGTACTTC
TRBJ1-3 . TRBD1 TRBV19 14 CASSMGTAGNTIYF TGTGCCAGTAGTATGGGGACAGCTGGAAACACCATATATTTT
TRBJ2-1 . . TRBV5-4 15 CASSLDTGTYNEQFF TGTGCCAGCAGCTTGGATACAGGGACCTACAATGAGCAGTTCTTC
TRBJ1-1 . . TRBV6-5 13 CASSYGGGDEAFF TGTGCCAGCAGTTACGGAGGGGGGGATGAAGCTTTCTTT
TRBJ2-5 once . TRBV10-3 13 CAISENSQETQYF TGTGCCATCAGTGAAAACAGCCAAGAGACCCAGTACTTC
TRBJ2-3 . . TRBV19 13 CASRQGSRDTQYF TGTGCCAGTAGACAGGGATCAAGGGATACGCAGTATTTT
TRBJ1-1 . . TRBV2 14 CASSEVRGGTEAFF TGTGCCAGCAGTGAAGTGCGGGGTGGGACTGAAGCTTTCTTT
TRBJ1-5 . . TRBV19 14 CASKGWTDNQPQHF TGTGCCAGTAAGGGGTGGACAGACAATCAGCCCCAGCATTTT